This TCR beta chain was sequenced for a study of cytomegalovirus exposure and HLA in healthy donors. The germline V gene encodes CDR1 SGHRS and CDR2 YFSETQ. V was clipped by 0 bases and J by 0 bases, with 9 bases between them. The CDR3 consists of 15 residues. In the PCR, 60 Vbeta and 13 Jbeta primers were used. Measured with immunoSEQ multiplex PCR; TCRdb has only the in-frame clones, and not every one. The table has 200,000 or so clones, roughly 77% seen once. The sequenced sample was PBMCs. The TCR comes from a male donor in good health and CMV-seropositive. V gene TRBV5-1 combines with J gene TRBJ1-1; D might be TRBD1 (6 bases). The CDR3 sequence is CASSLEDSLNTEAFF. CDR3 nucleotide sequence: TGCGCCAGCAGCTTGGAGGACAGTCTGAACACTGAAGCTTTCTTT. The full variable domain, with the rest looked up from reference TRBV5-1 and TRBJ1-1, is KAGVTQTPRYLIKTRGQQVTLSCSPISGHRSVSWYQQTPGQGLQFLFEYFSETQRNKGNFPGRFSGRQFSNSRSEMNVSTLELGDSALYLCASSLEDSLNTEAFFGQGTRLTVV.